This T cell receptor (beta chain) comes out of a study of blood T cell repertoires in COVID-19. On the study more broadly: Sample material is recorded as cDNA or gDNA derived from T cells, B-cell-depleted T cells, or PBMCs.

Trimming cost V 4 bases and J 8 bases; bases outside gene matches: 4. Germline CDR1 reads SGHNT; CDR2 reads YYREEE (reference sequence). This CDR3 comprises 13 residues. Methods used by the authors: Estimation of nucleated cell counts relied on the amplification of reference gene primers. Assay: immunoSEQ multiplex PCR; the TCRdb copy retains only in-frame clones and omits some. For V, J and clone size, that table is used; D and trimming come from the DNA. The table has 150,000 to 200,000 clones, 86% seen once. The chain is built from TRBV5-4 and TRBJ1-2; TRBD1 matches at 11 bases. The TCR was taken from a young man with acute or convalescent COVID-19. The material sequenced was peripheral blood. CDR3 bases: TGTGCCAGCAGCCGGACAGGGGGCGAAGGCTACACCTTC. Translating it yields CASSRTGGEGYTF.